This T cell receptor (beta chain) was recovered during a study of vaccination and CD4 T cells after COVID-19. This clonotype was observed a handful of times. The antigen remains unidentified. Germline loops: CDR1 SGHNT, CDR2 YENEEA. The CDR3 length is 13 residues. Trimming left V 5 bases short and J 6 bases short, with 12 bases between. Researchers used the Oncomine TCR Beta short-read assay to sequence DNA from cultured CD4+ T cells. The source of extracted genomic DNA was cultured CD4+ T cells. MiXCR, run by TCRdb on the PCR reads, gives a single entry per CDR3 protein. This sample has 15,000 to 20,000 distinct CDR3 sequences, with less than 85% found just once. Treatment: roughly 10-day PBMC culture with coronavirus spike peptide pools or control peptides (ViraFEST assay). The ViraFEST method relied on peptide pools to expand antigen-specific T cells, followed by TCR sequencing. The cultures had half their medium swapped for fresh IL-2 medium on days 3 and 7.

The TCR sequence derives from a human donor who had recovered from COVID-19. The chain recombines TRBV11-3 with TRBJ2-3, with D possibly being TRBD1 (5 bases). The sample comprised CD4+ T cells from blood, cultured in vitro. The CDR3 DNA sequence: TGTGCCAGCAGCCCCCAAAGGGGTGATACGCAGTATTTT. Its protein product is CASSPQRGDTQYF.